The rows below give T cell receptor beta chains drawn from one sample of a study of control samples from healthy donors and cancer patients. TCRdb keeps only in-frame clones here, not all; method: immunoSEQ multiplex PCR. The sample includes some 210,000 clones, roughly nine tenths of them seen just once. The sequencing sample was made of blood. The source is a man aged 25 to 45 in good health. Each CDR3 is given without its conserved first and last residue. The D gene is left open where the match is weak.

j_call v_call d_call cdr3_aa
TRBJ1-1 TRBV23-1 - ASSPIRRGRMNTEAF
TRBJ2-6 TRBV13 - ASSPPTSLVGANVLT
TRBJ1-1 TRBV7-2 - ASSQGPNTEAF
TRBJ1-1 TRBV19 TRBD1 ASSLWTGGGYTEAF
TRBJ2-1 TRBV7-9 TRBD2 ASSLPSGGNNEQF
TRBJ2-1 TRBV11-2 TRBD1 ASSPVGQINEQF
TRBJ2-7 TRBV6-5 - ASSRTGQSYEQY
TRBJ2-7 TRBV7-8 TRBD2 ASSPTKRGTSYEQY
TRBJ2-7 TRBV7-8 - ASSAGQRLYDGEQY
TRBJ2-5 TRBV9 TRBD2 ASSRSGGSETQY
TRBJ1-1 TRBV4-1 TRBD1 ASSQGRGGNTEAF
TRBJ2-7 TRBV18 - ASSPHPPGYEQY
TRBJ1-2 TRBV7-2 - ASSTDGVYGYT
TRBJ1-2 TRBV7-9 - ASSHGTGSGGYT
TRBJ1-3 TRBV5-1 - ASSVSWDGSSGNTIY
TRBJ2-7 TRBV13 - ASGSTGISYEQY
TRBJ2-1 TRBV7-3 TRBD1 ASSFRDRNNEQF
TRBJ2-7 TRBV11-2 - ASSTPRGGYYEQY
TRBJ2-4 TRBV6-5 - ASREARGIQY
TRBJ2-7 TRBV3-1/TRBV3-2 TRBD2 ASGTTNYEQY
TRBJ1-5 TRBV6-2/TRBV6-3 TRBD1 ASSSRKQGQTNQPQH
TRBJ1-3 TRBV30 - AWTFPSSGVSRSGNTIY
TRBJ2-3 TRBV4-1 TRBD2 ASSQSGGGITDTQY
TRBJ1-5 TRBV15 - ATSRDLPGGNQPQH
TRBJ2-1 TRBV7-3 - ASSLRSEGNEQF
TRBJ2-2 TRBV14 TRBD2 ASSQSASGGAGELF
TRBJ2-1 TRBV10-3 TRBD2 AISELAGYNSGNEQF
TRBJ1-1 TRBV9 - ASSVEGVNTEAF
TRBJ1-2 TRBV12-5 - ASGPSVGGEYGYT
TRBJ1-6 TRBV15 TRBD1 ATSRDRGTGGNSPLH
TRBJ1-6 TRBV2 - ASSERSSSYNSPLH
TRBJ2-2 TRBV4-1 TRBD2 ASSHRSRGGRTGELF
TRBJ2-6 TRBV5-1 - ASSWSLEVDGSGANVLT
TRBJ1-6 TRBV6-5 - ASSYSPQGHNSPLH
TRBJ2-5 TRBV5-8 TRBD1 ASSLGEGQETQY